One and the same sample provided the 20 T cell receptor beta chains below, sequenced in a study of cytomegalovirus exposure and HLA in healthy donors. The method was immunoSEQ multiplex PCR; TCRdb's version includes in-frame clones alone and lacks a portion of them. The repertoire holds about 240,000 clones, with about 86% as singletons. What was sequenced was PBMCs. These receptors all stem from a man younger than 30 in good health and CMV-seronegative.

The genes are TRBV11-3 and TRBJ2-1; 9 bases align to TRBD1. This CDR3 is 13 amino acids long. Losses at the gene ends were 6 bases for V and 9 bases for J; bases not matched to a gene: 6. Germline assignment: CDR1 SGHNT and CDR2 YENEEA. The CDR3 spells CASSSTGGAEQFF. The CDR3 coding sequence is TGTGCCAGCAGTTCAACAGGGGGCGCTGAGCAGTTCTTC.

This clone was counted a single time. The same CDR3 is also encoded by other DNA sequences in this sample. This chain links TRBV10-3 with TRBJ2-7; 7 bases line up with TRBD1. With V trimmed by 6 bases and J by 1 base, 3 bases remained unmatched. The germline V gene has CDR1 ENHRY and CDR2 SYGVKD. The CDR3 has 13 residues. CDR3 in amino acids: CAISRQGSYEQYF. CDR3 in DNA: TGTGCCATCAGCCGACAGGGATCCTACGAGCAGTACTTC.

This chain joins TRBV5-4 and TRBJ2-3, with D possibly being TRBD1 (6 bases). V was pared by 5 bases and J by 2 bases, with 12 bases between. This CDR3 is built from 14 residues. Germline CDR1 SGHNT, CDR2 YYREEE (reference sequence). The CDR3 region has the DNA TGTGCCAGCAGGTACGACAGGAACACAGATACGCAGTATTTT. It codes for CASRYDRNTDTQYF.

The V gene is TRBV9, the J gene TRBJ1-3; 8 bases fit TRBD1. Losses at the gene ends were 0 bases for V and 4 bases for J; bases not matched to a gene: 3. The CDR3 is made up of 15 amino acids. Germline values: CDR1 SGDLS, CDR2 YYNGEE. The CDR3 bases are TGTGCCAGCAGCGTAGGAGGACAGGGAGGAAACACCATATATTTT. This encodes CASSVGGQGGNTIYF.

This chain uses TRBV29-1 with TRBJ2-1, with TRBD2 identical over 8 bases. The J segment lost 2 bases and the V segment lost 7 bases, leaving 10 bases of the junction unmatched. Germline loops: CDR1 SQVTM, CDR2 ANQGSEA. The CDR3 contains 15 residues. The CDR3 DNA reads as TGCAGCGCCGGGGGGGCGGGAGGCCCCTACAATGAGCAGTTCTTC. Translating gives CSAGGAGGPYNEQFF.

The chain is built from TRBV4-2 and TRBJ1-2; D is undetermined. The CDR3 consists of 14 residues. The V and J ends lost 4 bases and 1 base respectively, with 10 bases between them. CDR1 is LGHNA, CDR2 YNFKEQ, per germline. As DNA, the CDR3 is TGTGCCAGCAGCCGCCTAGGAGATAACTATGGCTACACCTTC. This translates into CASSRLGDNYGYTF.

This chain joins TRBV18 and TRBJ1-1; D uncertain. Germline V gene data show CDR1 as KGHSH and CDR2 as LQKENI. Between the trimmed V and J ends, which lost 3 bases and 6 bases, there was a span of 8 bases. CDR3 size: 12 residues. CDR3 nucleotide sequence: TGTGCCAGCTCACCTGTTGTAGCTGAAGCTTTCTTT. It codes for CASSPVVAEAFF.

The chain joins TRBV28 to TRBJ2-7; 11 bases agree with TRBD2. Germline V gene data show CDR1 as MDHEN and CDR2 as SYDVKM. The V segment lost 9 bases and the J segment 7 bases; nucleotides outside the gene matches: 11. This CDR3 is 14 amino acids long. DNA of the CDR3: TGTGCCAGTCATAGCGGGAGGGCATTTGGGGAGCAGTACTTC. Amino acids: CASHSGRAFGEQYF.

The J gene is TRBJ2-4, the V gene TRBV30; 9 bases agree with TRBD2. V lost 4 bases, J lost 6 bases, and 10 bases stayed unmatched. The CDR3 spans 15 residues. Germline CDR1 and CDR2: GTSNPN and SVGIG (reference sequence). The CDR3 protein is CAWMGGSTSGNIQYF. The CDR3 DNA reads as TGTGCCTGGATGGGGGGGTCGACTAGCGGAAACATTCAGTACTTC.

With respect to this clone: Additional DNA sequences in this sample encode the identical CDR3. The CDR3 sequence: CASSQDSGSYNEQFF. In DNA, the CDR3 is TGCGCCAGCAGCCAAGATTCGGGGTCGTACAATGAGCAGTTCTTC. This chain uses TRBV4-3 with TRBJ2-1, with D tentatively TRBD2 (5 bases). The CDR3 is 15 residues long. Trimming left V 0 bases short and J 4 bases short, with 10 bases between. Germline loops: CDR1 LGHNA, CDR2 YSLEER.

This rearrangement joins TRBV28 to TRBJ1-6, with D possibly matching TRBD1 (5 bases). Germline assignment: CDR1 MDHEN and CDR2 SYDVKM. The CDR3 has 14 residues. Trimming pared 6 bases from V and 5 bases from J, leaving 11 bases between. CDR3 sequence (DNA): TGTGCCAGCAGCCTGGTCAGGGATAATTCACCCCTCCACTTT. Encoded protein: CASSLVRDNSPLHF.

The chain combines TRBV5-1 with TRBJ2-7; 10 bases fit TRBD1. J lost 4 bases, V lost 5 bases, and 9 bases had no gene match. Germline CDR1 and CDR2: SGHRS and YFSETQ. The CDR3 totals 15 residues. The CDR3 sequence: CASSIGTGEWYEQYF. CDR3 DNA sequence: TGCGCCAGCAGTATCGGGACAGGGGAGTGGTACGAGCAGTACTTC.

The chain recombines TRBV27 with TRBJ2-1; D ambiguous. The germline gives CDR1 MNHEY, CDR2 SMNVEV (reference sequence). Trimming removed 6 bases from V and 6 bases from J, with 18 bases in between. This CDR3 comprises 15 residues. CDR3 sequence reads: CASRPYNNPSNEQFF. As DNA, the CDR3 is TGTGCCAGCAGACCGTATAACAATCCATCCAATGAGCAGTTCTTC.

This clone occurred a few times. V and J are TRBV6-5 and TRBJ1-4, with D hard to call. V was shortened by 4 bases and J by 0 bases, with 6 bases between the two germline ends. This CDR3 is 14 amino acids long. Germline CDR1 is MNHEY and CDR2 is SVGAGI. This chain's CDR3 is CASSLTATNEKLFF. In DNA form, the CDR3 reads TGTGCCAGCAGTTTAACAGCAACTAATGAAAAACTGTTTTTT.

The chain uses TRBV10-3 and TRBJ1-2; maybe TRBD1 (6 bases). Between the trimmed V and J ends, which lost 10 bases and 5 bases, there was a span of 14 bases. This CDR3 contains 12 residues. Germline-derived CDR1 and CDR2 are ENHRY and SYGVKD. The CDR3 DNA sequence: TGTGCCACCGAGGGGGATGCTTATGGCTACACCTTC. As protein: CATEGDAYGYTF.

The CDR3 DNA sequence: TGTGCCAGCAGCACGAGCCACGAGCAGTACTTC. Residues: CASSTSHEQYF. V is TRBV21-1 and J is TRBJ2-7; TRBD2 is taken as the D call from the table, unchecked against the DNA. TRBV21-1 is a listed pseudogene. The CDR3 runs 11 residues.

This sequence joins TRBV19 and TRBJ1-5, with D tentatively TRBD1 (5 bases). The CDR3 totals 16 residues. Trimming removed 7 bases from V and 6 bases from J, with 22 bases in between. Germline-derived CDR1 and CDR2 are LNHDA and SQIVND (reference sequence). CDR3 loop: CASTRYRDWPGQPQHF. The CDR3 DNA reads as TGTGCCAGTACCCGATACCGGGACTGGCCGGGTCAGCCCCAGCATTTT. Looking up the rest from reference TRBV19 and TRBJ1-5 gives the full variable domain: DGGITQSPKYLFRKEGQNVTLSCEQNLNHDAMYWYRQDPGQGLRLIYYSQIVNDFQKGDIAEGYSVSREKKESFPLTVTSAQKNPTAFYLCASTRYRDWPGQPQHFGDGTRLSIL.

The chain has TRBV28 and TRBJ1-6; no reliable D call. This CDR3 is 11 amino acids long. Per germline, CDR1 MDHEN and CDR2 SYDVKM. Trimming stripped 6 bases from V and 6 bases from J, with 3 bases between. The CDR3 DNA is TGTGCCAGCAGCCGTAATTCACCCCTCCACTTT. Encoded protein: CASSRNSPLHF.

The J gene is TRBJ2-2, the V gene TRBV7-8, with TRBD2 matching 8 bases. Per the germline V gene, CDR1 is SGHVS and CDR2 is FQNEAQ. CDR3 length: 16 residues. Trimming cost V 5 bases and J 7 bases; bases outside gene matches: 12. The CDR3 DNA sequence: TGTGCCAGCAGCCCCAGTGGAGCGGGAGCGATCGGGGAGCTGTTTTTT. This codes for CASSPSGAGAIGELFF.

The CDR3 reads CASSLRGPDGYTF. The CDR3 DNA reads as TGCGCCAGCAGCTTGAGAGGGCCCGATGGCTACACCTTC. J is TRBJ1-2 and V is TRBV5-1, with no clear D. There are 13 residues in the CDR3. Per the germline V gene, CDR1 is SGHRS and CDR2 is YFSETQ. V was shortened by 1 base and J by 6 bases, with 10 bases between the two germline ends. The entire variable domain, with the rest obtained from reference TRBV5-1 and TRBJ1-2, is as follows: KAGVTQTPRYLIKTRGQQVTLSCSPISGHRSVSWYQQTPGQGLQFLFEYFSETQRNKGNFPGRFSGRQFSNSRSEMNVSTLELGDSALYLCASSLRGPDGYTFGSGTRLTVV.